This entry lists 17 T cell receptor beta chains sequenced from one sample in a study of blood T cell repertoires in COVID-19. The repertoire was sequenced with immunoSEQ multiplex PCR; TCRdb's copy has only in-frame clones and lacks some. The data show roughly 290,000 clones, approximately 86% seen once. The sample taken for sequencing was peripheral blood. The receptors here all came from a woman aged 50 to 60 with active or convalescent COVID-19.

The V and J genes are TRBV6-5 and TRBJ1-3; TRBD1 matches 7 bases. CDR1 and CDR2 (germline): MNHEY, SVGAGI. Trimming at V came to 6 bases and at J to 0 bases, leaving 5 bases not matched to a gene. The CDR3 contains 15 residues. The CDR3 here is CASSQNRGSGNTIYF. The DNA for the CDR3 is TGTGCCAGCAGCCAAAACAGGGGCTCTGGAAACACCATATATTTT.

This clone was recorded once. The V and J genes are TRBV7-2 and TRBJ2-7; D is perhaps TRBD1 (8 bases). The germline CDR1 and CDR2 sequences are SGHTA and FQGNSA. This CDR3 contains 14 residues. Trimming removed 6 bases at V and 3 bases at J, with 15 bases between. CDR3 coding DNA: TGTGCCAGCAGTTCCACAGGGGGGGTCTACGAGCAGTACTTC. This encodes CASSSTGGVYEQYF.

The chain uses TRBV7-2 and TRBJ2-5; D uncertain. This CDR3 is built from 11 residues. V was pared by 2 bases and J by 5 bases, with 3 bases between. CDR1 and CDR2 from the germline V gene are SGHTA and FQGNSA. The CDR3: CASSLLETQYF. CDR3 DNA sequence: TGTGCCAGCAGCTTACTGGAGACCCAGTACTTC.

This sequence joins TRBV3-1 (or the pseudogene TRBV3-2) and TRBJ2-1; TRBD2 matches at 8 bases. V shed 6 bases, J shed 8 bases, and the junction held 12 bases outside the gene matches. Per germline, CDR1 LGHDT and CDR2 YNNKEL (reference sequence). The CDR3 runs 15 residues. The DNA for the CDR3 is TGTGCCAGCAGGTACGGGGGGGAGGGCCGCCATGAGCAGTTCTTC. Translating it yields CASRYGGEGRHEQFF.

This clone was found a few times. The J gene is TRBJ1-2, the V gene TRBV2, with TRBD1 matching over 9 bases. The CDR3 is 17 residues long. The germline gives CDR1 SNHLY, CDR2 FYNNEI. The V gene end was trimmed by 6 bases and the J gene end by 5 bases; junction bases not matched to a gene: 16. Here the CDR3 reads CASRAGTGSLRGYGYTF. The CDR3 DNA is TGTGCCAGCAGAGCCGGGACAGGGTCGTTAAGGGGATATGGCTACACCTTC.

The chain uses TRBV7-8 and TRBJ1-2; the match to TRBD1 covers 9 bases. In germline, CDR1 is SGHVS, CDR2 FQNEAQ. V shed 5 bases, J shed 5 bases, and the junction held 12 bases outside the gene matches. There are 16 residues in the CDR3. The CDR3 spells CASSQRDRDLGYGYTF. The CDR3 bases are TGTGCCAGCAGCCAACGGGACAGGGATCTAGGGTATGGCTACACCTTC.

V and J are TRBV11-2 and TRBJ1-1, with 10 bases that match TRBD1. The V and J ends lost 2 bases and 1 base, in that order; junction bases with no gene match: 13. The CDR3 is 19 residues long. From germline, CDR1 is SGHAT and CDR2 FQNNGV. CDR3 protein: CASSLRWGQGRERNTEAFF. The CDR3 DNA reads TGTGCCAGCAGCTTACGTTGGGGACAGGGGAGGGAACGGAACACTGAAGCTTTCTTT.

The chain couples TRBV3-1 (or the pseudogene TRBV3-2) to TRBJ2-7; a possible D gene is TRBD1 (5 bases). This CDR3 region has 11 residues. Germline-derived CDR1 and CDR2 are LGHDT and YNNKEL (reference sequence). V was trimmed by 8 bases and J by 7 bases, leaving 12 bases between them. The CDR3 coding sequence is TGTGCCAGCGCAACAGGCTCAGAGCAGTACTTC. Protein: CASATGSEQYF.

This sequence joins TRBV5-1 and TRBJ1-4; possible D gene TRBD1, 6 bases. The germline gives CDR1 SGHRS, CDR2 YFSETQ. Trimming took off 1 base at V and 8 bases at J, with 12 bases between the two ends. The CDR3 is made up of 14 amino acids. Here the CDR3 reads CASSLTGMREKLFF. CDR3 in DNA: TGCGCCAGCAGCTTGACAGGGATGCGGGAAAAACTGTTTTTT.

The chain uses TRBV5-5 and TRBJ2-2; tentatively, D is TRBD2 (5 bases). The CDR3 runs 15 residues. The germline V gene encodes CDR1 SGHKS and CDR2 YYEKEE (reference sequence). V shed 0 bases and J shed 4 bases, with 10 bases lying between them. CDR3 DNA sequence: TGTGCCAGCAGCTTGGCCGTTCGGGGCACCGGGGAGCTGTTTTTT. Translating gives CASSLAVRGTGELFF.

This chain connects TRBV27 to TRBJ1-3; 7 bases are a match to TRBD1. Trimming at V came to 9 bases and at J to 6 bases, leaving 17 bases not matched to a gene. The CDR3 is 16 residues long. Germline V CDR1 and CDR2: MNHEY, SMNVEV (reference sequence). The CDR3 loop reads CARTLRQGKSVNTIYF. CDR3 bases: TGTGCCAGGACACTAAGACAGGGAAAATCGGTAAACACCATATATTTT.

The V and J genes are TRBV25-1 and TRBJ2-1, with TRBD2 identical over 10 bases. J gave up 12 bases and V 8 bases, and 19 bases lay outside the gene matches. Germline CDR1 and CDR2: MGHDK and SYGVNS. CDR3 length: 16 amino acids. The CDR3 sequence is CASGGETSGSGWRQFF. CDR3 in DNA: TGTGCCAGCGGGGGAGAGACTAGCGGGTCAGGATGGCGGCAGTTCTTC.

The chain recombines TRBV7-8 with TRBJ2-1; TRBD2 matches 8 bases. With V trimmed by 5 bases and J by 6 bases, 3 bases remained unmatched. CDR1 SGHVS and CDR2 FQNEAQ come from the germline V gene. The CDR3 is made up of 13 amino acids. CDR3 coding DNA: TGTGCCAGCAGCCTGGGGACTAGCAATGAGCAGTTCTTC. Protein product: CASSLGTSNEQFF.

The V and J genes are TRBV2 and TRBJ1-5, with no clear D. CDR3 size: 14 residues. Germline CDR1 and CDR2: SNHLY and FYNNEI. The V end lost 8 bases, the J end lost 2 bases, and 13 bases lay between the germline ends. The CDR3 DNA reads TGTGCCAGCGGTTCTACCCGGGGCAATCAGCCCCAGCATTTT. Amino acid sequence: CASGSTRGNQPQHF.

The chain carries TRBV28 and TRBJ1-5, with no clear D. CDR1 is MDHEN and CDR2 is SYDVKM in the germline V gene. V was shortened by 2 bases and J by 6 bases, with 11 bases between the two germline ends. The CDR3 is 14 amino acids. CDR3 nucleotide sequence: TGTGCCAGCAGTTTACAGGCTAGCGGTCAGCCCCAGCATTTT. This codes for CASSLQASGQPQHF.

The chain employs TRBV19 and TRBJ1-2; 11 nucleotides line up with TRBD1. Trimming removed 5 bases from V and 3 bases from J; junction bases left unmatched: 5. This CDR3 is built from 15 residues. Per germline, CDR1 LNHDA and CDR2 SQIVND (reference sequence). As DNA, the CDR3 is TGTGCCAGTAGTTGGAGGACAGGGGGCCACTATGGCTACACCTTC. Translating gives CASSWRTGGHYGYTF.

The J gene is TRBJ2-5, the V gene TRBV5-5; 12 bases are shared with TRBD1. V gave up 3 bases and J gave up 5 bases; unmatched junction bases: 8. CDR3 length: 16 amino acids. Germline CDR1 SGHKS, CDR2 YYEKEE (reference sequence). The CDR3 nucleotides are TGTGCCAGCAGCTCCCGGGACAGGGGGCTTGTGGAGACCCAGTACTTC. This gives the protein CASSSRDRGLVETQYF.